A single sample is the source of the 16 T cell receptor beta chains below, sequenced in a study of OX40 agonist ivuxolimab in advanced cancers. Sequenced by immunoSEQ multiplex PCR; TCRdb stores in-frame clones only, minus some. Of about 20,000 clones listed, around 82% are singletons. The material sequenced was CD4+ or CD8+ T cells sorted from blood, taken in a trial of the OX40 agonist ivuxolimab. All receptors derive from an adult with an advanced solid tumor such as melanoma, head and neck, liver or kidney cancer.

The chain has TRBV4-1 and TRBJ1-5; D may be TRBD1 (5 bases). The CDR3 spans 14 residues. V lost 4 bases to trimming and J lost 6 bases, with 13 bases between them. Per the germline V gene, CDR1 is MGHRA and CDR2 is YSYEKL. The CDR3 DNA follows: TGCGCCAGCAGCCTAAGCCGGGGCAGTCAGCCCCAGCATTTT. Translating it yields CASSLSRGSQPQHF.

J is TRBJ1-1 and V is TRBV9, with unresolved D. V lost 4 bases, J lost 6 bases, and 13 bases lay in between. The CDR3 consists of 13 residues. Germline CDR1 SGDLS, CDR2 YYNGEE. The CDR3 DNA sequence: TGTGCCAGCAGCCCTGAGAGCCCCCCTGAAGCTTTCTTT. As protein: CASSPESPPEAFF.

The chain is built from TRBV7-8 and TRBJ2-7; 9 positions match TRBD1. The trim removed 6 bases at V and 2 bases at J, leaving 5 bases unmatched. This CDR3 region has 14 residues. Germline V lookup: CDR1 SGHVS, CDR2 FQNEAQ. The DNA of the CDR3 is TGTGCCAGCAGTGGCGGGACAGGGCCCTACGAGCAGTACTTC. Translation: CASSGGTGPYEQYF. The full variable domain, with the rest looked up from reference TRBV7-8 and TRBJ2-7, is GAGVSQSPRYKVAKRGQDVALRCDPISGHVSLFWYQQALGQGPEFLTYFQNEAQLDKSGLPSDRFFAERPEGSVSTLKIQRTQQEDSAVYLCASSGGTGPYEQYFGPGTRLTVT.

The chain employs TRBV29-1 and TRBJ1-1; 7 nucleotides line up with TRBD1. The V and J ends lost 7 bases and 4 bases, in that order; junction bases with no gene match: 9. Germline V lookup: CDR1 SQVTM, CDR2 ANQGSEA. CDR3 length: 13 amino acids. The CDR3 loop reads CSARGASGTEAFF. The CDR3 bases are TGCAGCGCCAGGGGGGCCTCGGGCACTGAAGCTTTCTTT.

The chain carries TRBV6-6 and TRBJ1-1, with D possibly being TRBD1 (5 bases). CDR3 length equals 13 residues. Germline lookup yields CDR1 MNHNY and CDR2 SVGAGI (reference sequence). The ends were cut back, 2 bases at V and 4 bases at J, with 8 bases in the middle. This CDR3 reads CASSYGGVTEAFF. In DNA, the CDR3 is TGTGCCAGCAGTTACGGGGGGGTCACTGAAGCTTTCTTT.

V and J are TRBV7-3 and TRBJ2-1; TRBD2 matches at 9 bases. J gave up 4 bases and V 3 bases, and 4 bases lay outside the gene matches. Germline CDR1 SGHTA, CDR2 FQGTGA. The CDR3 length is 15 residues. The CDR3 sequence is CASSFASGAYNEQFF. For the CDR3, the DNA is TGTGCCAGCAGCTTCGCTAGCGGGGCTTACAATGAGCAGTTCTTC.

The chain employs TRBV4-1 and TRBJ2-7, with D unclear. Per germline, CDR1 MGHRA and CDR2 YSYEKL. The ends were cut back, 0 bases at V and 2 bases at J, with 8 bases in the middle. The CDR3 spans 14 residues. This CDR3 reads CASSQEEQTYEQYF. The CDR3 bases are TGCGCCAGCAGCCAAGAAGAACAAACCTACGAGCAGTACTTC.

The chain uses TRBV6-6 and TRBJ2-7; 7 positions match TRBD2. The germline CDR1 and CDR2 sequences are MNHNY and SVGAGI (reference sequence). The junction had 7 bases not matched to a gene; V was cut back by 2 bases and J by 0 bases. This CDR3 comprises 16 residues. Here the CDR3 DNA reads TGTGCCAGCAGTTACAACGGGGAGGGGTACTCCTACGAGCAGTACTTC. The encoded protein is CASSYNGEGYSYEQYF.

The count of this clone is one. J is TRBJ2-7 and V is TRBV28; 8 bases match TRBD1. The germline CDR1 and CDR2 sequences are MDHEN and SYDVKM. This CDR3 region has 14 residues. V shed 6 bases and J 1 base; nucleotides not matched to a gene: 5. The CDR3 reads CASRLDRASYEQYF. The DNA for the CDR3 is TGTGCCAGCAGATTGGACAGGGCGTCCTACGAGCAGTACTTC.

To note about this clone: At one end, the junction sequence differs from germline, possibly due to a read error. The J gene is TRBJ2-2, the V gene TRBV14, with TRBD2 identical over 12 bases. CDR1 and CDR2 from the germline V gene are SGHDN and FVKESK. The CDR3 is 18 residues long. CDR3: CASSPYGLAGHRGAVFVF. The CDR3 DNA sequence: TGTGCCAGCAGCCCTTACGGACTAGCGGGGCACCGGGGAGCTGTTTTTGTTTTT.

The genes are TRBV6-5 and TRBJ2-2; no clear D. This CDR3 region has 12 residues. Germline loops: CDR1 MNHEY, CDR2 SVGAGI. V gave up 2 bases and J gave up 3 bases, with 1 base separating them. CDR3 in amino acids: CASSYDTGELFF. The DNA of the CDR3 is TGTGCCAGCAGTTACGACACCGGGGAGCTGTTTTTT.

The V and J genes are TRBV6-1 and TRBJ2-3; 11 positions match TRBD2. The CDR3 is 15 amino acids. Trimming at V came to 5 bases and at J to 4 bases, leaving 5 bases not matched to a gene. CDR1 and CDR2 (germline): MNHNS, SASEGT. The CDR3 protein is CASSTLAGAADTQYF. CDR3 DNA: TGTGCCAGCAGTACACTAGCGGGGGCGGCAGATACGCAGTATTTT.

This chain uses TRBV11-3 with TRBJ2-2, with 9 bases matching TRBD1. V shed 3 bases and J 7 bases; nucleotides not matched to a gene: 6. The germline CDR1 and CDR2 sequences are SGHNT and YENEEA. This CDR3 spans 15 amino acids. DNA of the CDR3: TGTGCCAGCAGCTTTGACAGGGGGTCAAACGGGGAGCTGTTTTTT. Translation gives CASSFDRGSNGELFF.

This clone occurred once. J is TRBJ1-2 and V is TRBV28; a possible D gene is TRBD1 (5 bases). Germline CDR1 is MDHEN and CDR2 is SYDVKM. The CDR3 covers 13 residues. Trimming took off 6 bases at V and 2 bases at J, with 10 bases between the two ends. The DNA for the CDR3 is TGTGCCAGCAGACAGGCTAACAACTATGGCTACACCTTC. Encoded protein: CASRQANNYGYTF.

The chain couples TRBV21-1 to TRBJ1-4. TRBV21-1 is classified as a pseudogene. The CDR3 loop spans 13 amino acids. CDR3 bases: TGTGCCAGCAGCAAGTATGAGGGGGGGGACCTGTTTTTT. Translation gives CASSKYEGGDLFF.

V and J are TRBV9 and TRBJ2-7; maybe TRBD2 (5 bases). Per the germline V gene, CDR1 is SGDLS and CDR2 is YYNGEE. This CDR3 contains 16 residues. Trimming left V 0 bases short and J 3 bases short, with 16 bases between. This CDR3 is CASSVGGYGGGYEQYF. The DNA for the CDR3 is TGTGCCAGCAGCGTAGGGGGTTATGGCGGAGGCTACGAGCAGTACTTC.